A few counts support the clone carrying this T cell receptor (beta chain). The antigen is unknown. The source of the sample is a study of response to subunit inactivated influenza vaccine. Study outcomes and limitations: Authors suggested each seasonal flu vaccination may recruit only limited numbers of new T cells.

The germline V and J ends were trimmed by 5 bases and 6 bases, with 18 bases remaining between them. This CDR3 is 15 amino acids long. Germline CDR1 is SGHAT and CDR2 is FQDESV (reference sequence). MiXCR, run by TCRdb on the RT-PCR reads, gives a single entry per CDR3 protein. The repertoire holds around 850,000 distinct CDR3 sequences, with approximately 18% as singletons. Sequencing used PBMCs from blood, obtained about 5 days after vaccination. This TCR was sampled from a man between 50 and 59 years old who received an inactivated influenza vaccine. The chain couples TRBV11-1 to TRBJ2-3; D gene ambiguous. CDR3 residues: CASSPAPKPWDTQYF. The CDR3 bases are TGTGCCAGCAGCCCCGCCCCGAAGCCATGGGATACGCAGTATTTT.